The 26 T cell receptor beta chains below were found in one sample sequenced in a study of T cell changes during pregnancy in multiple sclerosis. The method was immunoSEQ multiplex PCR; TCRdb's version includes in-frame clones alone and lacks a portion of them. Of around 59,000 clones listed, almost 95% are singletons. This sample comprised peripheral blood, obtained in the first trimester of pregnancy. The receptors stem from a female donor with multiple sclerosis, enrolled in a pregnancy study.

This chain connects TRBV7-2 to TRBJ1-5, with a tentative D call TRBD1 (5 bases). This CDR3 is 14 amino acids long. Germline CDR1 SGHTA, CDR2 FQGNSA. Trimming cost V 4 bases and J 0 bases, with 7 bases left between them. CDR3 sequence reads: CASSWTNSNQPQHF. The CDR3, as DNA: TGTGCCAGCAGCTGGACAAATAGCAATCAGCCCCAGCATTTT.

The chain has TRBV7-9 and TRBJ2-1; 14 nucleotides match TRBD2. The junction had 6 bases not matched to a gene; V was cut back by 5 bases and J by 9 bases. CDR1 and CDR2 (germline): SEHNR, FQNEAQ (reference sequence). The CDR3 sequence is 15 residues long. CDR3 in DNA: TGTGCCAGCAGCCTGACTAGCGGGGGGGCCGGTGAGCAGTTCTTC. Its protein product is CASSLTSGGAGEQFF.

V usage is TRBV27 and J usage is TRBJ2-2; no firm D call. CDR3 length: 14 residues. The V end lost 3 bases, the J end lost 8 bases, and 13 bases lay between the germline ends. Germline CDR1 and CDR2: MNHEY and SMNVEV (reference sequence). CDR3 DNA sequence: TGTGCCAGCAGTTTGATAATAGCAGCTGGGGAGCTGTTTTTT. Residues: CASSLIIAAGELFF.

The chain is built from TRBV11-1 and TRBJ1-5; weak D call: TRBD1 (5 bases). The CDR3 runs to 14 residues. Trimming removed 2 bases from V and 3 bases from J, with 8 bases in between. Germline V gene data show CDR1 as SGHAT and CDR2 as FQDESV (reference sequence). The CDR3 is CASSLSGFNQPQHF. The DNA of the CDR3 is TGTGCCAGCAGCTTATCAGGGTTCAATCAGCCCCAGCATTTT.

The DNA for the CDR3 is TGTGCCAGTAGTCTTAATCAGCCCCAGCATTTT. Translation: CASSLNQPQHF. This rearrangement joins TRBV19 to TRBJ1-5; no reliable D call. CDR1 LNHDA and CDR2 SQIVND come from the germline V gene (reference sequence). The CDR3 spans 11 residues. Trimming left V 5 bases short and J 4 bases short, with 3 bases between.

V gene TRBV19 combines with J gene TRBJ1-3; D gene ambiguous. Germline CDR1 and CDR2: LNHDA and SQIVND (reference sequence). The CDR3 contains 15 residues. The ends were cut back, 6 bases at V and 0 bases at J, with 12 bases in the middle. The CDR3 sequence: CASRINRDSGNTIYF. The CDR3 DNA follows: TGTGCCAGTAGAATAAATCGGGACTCTGGAAACACCATATATTTT.

The V call is TRBV9, the J call TRBJ2-2, with 8 bases that match TRBD2. The trim removed 0 bases at V and 5 bases at J, leaving 6 bases unmatched. The CDR3 sequence is 16 residues long. CDR1 SGDLS and CDR2 YYNGEE come from the germline V gene. The CDR3 nucleotides read TGTGCCAGCAGCGTAGATTCGGGGGGGATGACCGGGGAGCTGTTTTTT. It translates to CASSVDSGGMTGELFF.

The CDR3 coding sequence is TGTGCCAGCAGCTTAGTTGGCCTAGAAATACGGTTCTTC. This codes for CASSLVGLEIRFF. The chain has TRBV7-2 and TRBJ2-1; no definite D call. V dropped 1 base and J dropped 15 bases, with 16 bases sitting between them. The CDR3 covers 13 residues. Germline V gives CDR1 SGHTA, CDR2 FQGNSA.

The chain links TRBV7-9 to TRBJ1-5; 9 bases map to TRBD1. The CDR3 sequence is 19 residues long. The V segment lost 8 bases and the J segment 4 bases; nucleotides outside the gene matches: 21. Germline assignment: CDR1 SEHNR and CDR2 FQNEAQ (reference sequence). CDR3 DNA: TGTGCCAGCCCCTTTGGGACAGGGAAGGGTACGGGGCCTAATCAGCCCCAGCATTTT. Translating it yields CASPFGTGKGTGPNQPQHF.

The chain is built from TRBV18 and TRBJ1-1; TRBD1 agrees at 7 bases. With 4 bases clipped from V and 8 bases from J, the junction kept 10 bases outside the gene matches. The CDR3 runs 14 residues. The germline V gene has CDR1 KGHSH and CDR2 LQKENI. CDR3 nucleotide sequence: TGTGCCAGCTCACAACTCGGGACAGTCCCCGAAGCTTTCTTT. This encodes CASSQLGTVPEAFF.

The rearrangement links TRBV9 to TRBJ2-1, with D tentatively TRBD2 (5 bases). The V gene's germline CDR1 is SGDLS and CDR2 YYNGEE. V shed 4 bases and J shed 5 bases, with 10 bases lying between them. CDR3 length: 13 residues. The CDR3 region has the DNA TGTGCCAGCAGCCCCGGGATTCACAATGAGCAGTTCTTC. This translates into CASSPGIHNEQFF.

The J gene is TRBJ2-2, the V gene TRBV5-1; TRBD1 aligns across 8 bases. The length of the CDR3 is 14 residues. V was pared by 2 bases and J by 7 bases, with 4 bases of the junction left unmatched. CDR1 is SGHRS and CDR2 is YFSETQ in the germline V gene. The CDR3 DNA follows: TGCGCCAGCAGCTTACAGGGGGGAGACGGGGAGCTGTTTTTT. Translating it yields CASSLQGGDGELFF. The complete variable domain, with remaining parts taken from reference TRBV5-1 and TRBJ2-2, reads KAGVTQTPRYLIKTRGQQVTLSCSPISGHRSVSWYQQTPGQGLQFLFEYFSETQRNKGNFPGRFSGRQFSNSRSEMNVSTLELGDSALYLCASSLQGGDGELFFGEGSRLTVL.

This chain uses TRBV6-1 with TRBJ2-7; TRBD1 is a possible D gene (6 bases). CDR1 is MNHNS, CDR2 SASEGT, per germline. This CDR3 has 15 amino acids. V lost 5 bases and J lost 5, with 19 bases in between. The CDR3 sequence is CASSTTTGFGHEQYF. As DNA, the CDR3 is TGTGCCAGCAGTACCACCACAGGGTTTGGCCACGAGCAGTACTTC.

This chain connects TRBV9 to TRBJ2-3, with 8 bases aligning to TRBD1. The CDR3 totals 17 residues. With V trimmed by 4 bases and J by 7 bases, 17 bases remained unmatched. Germline V lookup: CDR1 SGDLS, CDR2 YYNGEE. DNA for the CDR3: TGTGCCAGCAGCCAGGGGGCTGGGGGACTCTCCCCTCATACGCAGTATTTT. This translates into CASSQGAGGLSPHTQYF.

The rearrangement links TRBV19 to TRBJ2-1, with D possibly TRBD2 on 7 matching bases. Germline-derived CDR1 and CDR2 are LNHDA and SQIVND (reference sequence). CDR3 size: 15 residues. Trimming removed 2 bases from V and 4 bases from J, with 12 bases in between. The CDR3 DNA follows: TGTGCCAGTAGTATAACCGGGGGGCTTTACAATGAGCAGTTCTTC. Its translation is CASSITGGLYNEQFF. Together with reference TRBV19 and TRBJ2-1, the CDR3 gives the full variable domain: DGGITQSPKYLFRKEGQNVTLSCEQNLNHDAMYWYRQDPGQGLRLIYYSQIVNDFQKGDIAEGYSVSREKKESFPLTVTSAQKNPTAFYLCASSITGGLYNEQFFGPGTRLTVL.

As to this clone: An end of the junction differs from the germline gene, which may be a read error. V and J are TRBV19 and TRBJ2-7, with 8 nucleotides matching TRBD2. Germline V gene sequence: CDR1 LNHDA, CDR2 SQIVND (reference sequence). The CDR3 sequence is 12 residues long. CDR3: CASSWLAGALSF. CDR3 DNA: TGTGCCAGTAGTTGGCTAGCGGGTGCTCTCTCCTTC.

The chain has TRBV19 and TRBJ1-2; 8 nucleotides agree with TRBD1. Per the germline V gene, CDR1 is LNHDA and CDR2 is SQIVND (reference sequence). The CDR3 is made up of 12 amino acids. With 8 bases clipped from V and 4 bases from J, the junction kept 3 bases outside the gene matches. The CDR3 region has the DNA TGTGCCAGTGACAGGGGAGGCTATGGCTACACCTTC. Residues: CASDRGGYGYTF.

The chain links TRBV25-1 to TRBJ1-2; TRBD1 is a possible D gene (6 bases). V was clipped by 4 bases and J by 6 bases, with 12 bases between them. This CDR3 is 13 amino acids long. Germline values: CDR1 MGHDK, CDR2 SYGVNS. The CDR3 bases are TGTGCCAGCAGTGTTGGCAGGGGAGATGGCTACACCTTC. Translation gives CASSVGRGDGYTF.

V and J are TRBV18 and TRBJ2-7; 9 bases are a match to TRBD1. The CDR3 has 14 amino acids. V shed 2 bases, J shed 3 bases, and the junction held 2 bases outside the gene matches. The germline CDR1 and CDR2 sequences are KGHSH and LQKENI. The CDR3: CASSPGTGIYEQYF. CDR3 in DNA: TGTGCCAGCTCACCAGGGACAGGGATCTACGAGCAGTACTTC.

The rearrangement uses TRBV2 and TRBJ2-5; TRBD1 matches 8 bases. There are 19 residues in the CDR3. Losses at the gene ends were 0 bases for V and 5 bases for J; bases not matched to a gene: 17. The germline CDR1 and CDR2 sequences are SNHLY and FYNNEI. This CDR3 reads CASSEALSDRGAVLETQYF. CDR3 nucleotides: TGTGCCAGCAGTGAAGCGCTTTCCGACAGGGGTGCCGTGTTGGAGACCCAGTACTTC.

This chain uses TRBV9 with TRBJ2-3; D is ambiguous. In germline, CDR1 is SGDLS, CDR2 YYNGEE. Trimming removed 0 bases at V and 1 base at J, with 12 bases between. The CDR3 has 16 amino acids. In DNA form, the CDR3 reads TGTGCCAGCAGCGTAGAAGTGCAGGCACGCACAGATACGCAGTATTTT. Protein: CASSVEVQARTDTQYF.

This chain connects TRBV6-1 to TRBJ1-4; 12 nucleotides align to TRBD1. The V and J ends lost 6 bases and 6 bases, in that order; junction bases with no gene match: 5. CDR1 is MNHNS and CDR2 is SASEGT in the germline V gene. The CDR3 length is 15 residues. The CDR3 bases are TGTGCCAGCAGGGGACAGGGGGCGAGTCATGAAAAACTGTTTTTT. Translating it yields CASRGQGASHEKLFF.

The rearrangement joins TRBV30 to TRBJ2-1; D is ambiguous. Between the trimmed V and J ends, which lost 3 bases and 7 bases, there was a span of 4 bases. This CDR3 has 10 amino acids. Germline V gives CDR1 GTSNPN, CDR2 SVGIG (reference sequence). The CDR3, as DNA: TGTGCCTGGAGACAGAATGAGCAGTTCTTC. Translating it yields CAWRQNEQFF.

The chain employs TRBV30 and TRBJ1-4, with TRBD1 matching 8 bases. The CDR3 spans 16 residues. Germline lookup yields CDR1 GTSNPN and CDR2 SVGIG (reference sequence). With 3 bases clipped from V and 3 bases from J, the junction kept 9 bases outside the gene matches. DNA of the CDR3: TGTGCCTGGAGGGCCCAGGGGGCGCGTGCTAATGAAAAACTGTTTTTT. Translated: CAWRAQGARANEKLFF. Full variable domain (missing parts from reference TRBV30 and TRBJ1-4): SQTIHQWPATLVQPVGSPLSLECTVEGTSNPNLYWYRQAAGRGLQLLFYSVGIGQISSEVPQNLSASRPQDRQFILSSKKLLLSDSGFYLCAWRAQGARANEKLFFGSGTQLSVL.

In DNA form, the CDR3 reads TGTGCCAGCAGCGATCCGGGGAGCGGGGAGCTGTTTTTT. This codes for CASSDPGSGELFF. The V and J genes are TRBV9 and TRBJ2-2; possible D gene TRBD2, 5 bases. The CDR3 has 13 residues. CDR1 SGDLS and CDR2 YYNGEE come from the germline V gene. Trimming cost V 3 bases and J 7 bases, with 10 bases left between them.

The rearrangement joins TRBV11-3 to TRBJ2-1, with 7 bases matching TRBD1. With 5 bases clipped from V and 6 bases from J, the junction kept 1 base outside the gene matches. CDR1 is SGHNT and CDR2 is YENEEA in the germline V gene. CDR3 length equals 12 residues. The CDR3 reads CASSRQGNEQFF. The CDR3 bases are TGTGCCAGCAGCCGACAGGGCAATGAGCAGTTCTTC.